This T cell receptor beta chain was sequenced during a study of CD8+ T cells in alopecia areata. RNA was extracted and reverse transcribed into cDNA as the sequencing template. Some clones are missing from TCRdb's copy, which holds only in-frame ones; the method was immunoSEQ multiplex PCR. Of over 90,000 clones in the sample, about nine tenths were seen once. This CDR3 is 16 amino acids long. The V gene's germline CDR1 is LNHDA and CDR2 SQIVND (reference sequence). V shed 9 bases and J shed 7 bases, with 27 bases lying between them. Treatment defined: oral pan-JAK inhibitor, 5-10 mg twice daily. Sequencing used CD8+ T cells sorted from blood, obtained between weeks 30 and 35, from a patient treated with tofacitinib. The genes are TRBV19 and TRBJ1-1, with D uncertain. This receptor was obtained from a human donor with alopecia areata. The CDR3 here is CASLLRPQVTYREAFF. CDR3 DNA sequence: TGTGCCAGCCTCCTGAGACCGCAAGTCACCTACCGTGAAGCTTTCTTT.